Given below is one TCR beta chain in context. The antigen is undetermined. Peripheral blood came from all dose cohorts at three timepoints. Clones were read by immunoSEQ multiplex PCR, and TCRdb kept only the in-frame ones, dropping some. This table has more than 50,000 clones, roughly 84% appearing once. This CDR3 has 15 amino acids. Germline CDR1 reads MNHEY; CDR2 reads SVGAGI. V shed 0 bases, J shed 7 bases, and the junction held 5 bases outside the gene matches. The record originates from a study of OX40 agonist ivuxolimab in advanced cancers. Study-level points and caveats: Antigen specificity of clonally expanded peripheral T cells was not established. Dose levels from 0.1 to 3.0 mg/kg saw CD4+ and CD8+ blood T cells expand clonally by week 6.

This material consisted of CD4+ or CD8+ T cells sorted from blood, taken in a trial of the OX40 agonist ivuxolimab. The clonotype originates from an adult with an advanced solid tumor such as melanoma, head and neck, liver or kidney cancer. The chain employs TRBV6-5 and TRBJ1-4; the match to TRBD1 covers 7 bases. Here the CDR3 reads CASSYSRGQGEKLFF. In DNA form, the CDR3 reads TGTGCCAGCAGTTACTCAAGGGGGCAGGGTGAAAAACTGTTTTTT.